The 30 T cell receptor beta chains given below trace back to one sample, sequenced in a study of regulatory T cells in long-lasting Graves disease. As to time point: newly diagnosed GD, antithyroid drugs for less than 3 months. RNA isolated from PBMCs was used to make the TCR library. Library construction for TCR beta used iRepertoire HTBI primers and Arm-PCR of CDR3 regions. TCRdb processed the multiplex PCR reads anew with MiXCR; each CDR3 protein has one entry. The data show over 400,000 distinct CDR3 sequences, 12% to 15% seen once. These records were also assigned to another study, of T cells in Graves' hyperthyroidism and ophthalmopathy.

The source material was peripheral blood mononuclear cells (PBMCs), sampled at new diagnosis, from a patient treated with antithyroid drugs. These receptor sequences come from a woman aged 50 to 60 with Graves disease.

This clonotype was observed at least ten times. V gene TRBV28 combines with J gene TRBJ1-5, with D unclear. The CDR3 is made up of 12 amino acids. Germline V gene sequence: CDR1 MDHEN, CDR2 SYDVKM. The V end was cut by 5 bases, the J end by 3 bases, with 5 bases between. CDR3 sequence reads: CASSRSNQPQHF. CDR3 sequence (DNA): TGTGCCAGCAGTAGGTCCAATCAGCCCCAGCATTTT.

Only a few counts were recorded for this clonotype. The gene calls are TRBV28 and TRBJ2-4, with 11 nucleotides matching TRBD2. V shed 6 bases, J shed 5 bases, and the junction held 12 bases outside the gene matches. The V gene's germline CDR1 is MDHEN and CDR2 SYDVKM. This CDR3 comprises 17 residues. This chain's CDR3 is CASSPGGLAGYQNIQYF. The CDR3 DNA follows: TGTGCCAGCAGCCCAGGTGGACTAGCGGGTTACCAAAACATTCAGTACTTC.

This clonotype was recorded at least ten times. This chain connects TRBV10-3 to TRBJ1-6; tentatively, D is TRBD1 (5 bases). The germline V gene encodes CDR1 ENHRY and CDR2 SYGVKD. The V and J ends lost 6 bases and 5 bases respectively, with 14 bases between them. The CDR3 is made up of 15 amino acids. The CDR3 DNA reads as TGTGCCATCAGCGATTGGGGGACGGATAATTCACCCCTCCACTTT. It yields the protein CAISDWGTDNSPLHF.

This clonotype was seen ten or more times. V usage is TRBV7-2 and J usage is TRBJ2-1; 12 bases agree with TRBD2. With V trimmed by 5 bases and J by 3 bases, 5 bases remained unmatched. Germline values: CDR1 SGHTA, CDR2 FQGNSA. This CDR3 has 16 amino acids. The CDR3 protein is CASSPGLAGNYNEQFF. DNA of the CDR3: TGTGCCAGCAGCCCCGGACTAGCGGGAAACTACAATGAGCAGTTCTTC.

This clonotype has only a few counts. The chain is built from TRBV6-1 and TRBJ2-7; weak D call: TRBD2 (6 bases). CDR3 length equals 13 residues. V was cut by 6 bases and J by 3 bases, with 12 bases left in between. The germline gives CDR1 MNHNS, CDR2 SASEGT. CDR3 sequence (DNA): TGTGCCAGCAGAAGAGGGACTGACTACGAGCAGTACTTC. This codes for CASRRGTDYEQYF.

This clonotype appeared many times. The genes are TRBV28 and TRBJ1-6, with 7 bases matching TRBD1. The CDR3 totals 14 residues. The J segment lost 8 bases and the V segment lost 5 bases, leaving 6 bases of the junction unmatched. Germline V gene sequence: CDR1 MDHEN, CDR2 SYDVKM. The CDR3 loop reads CASSPTGIHSPLHF. Written as DNA, the CDR3 is TGTGCCAGCAGTCCGACAGGGATTCATTCACCCCTCCACTTT.

In this sample, this clonotype turned up many times. The chain joins TRBV24-1 to TRBJ2-1; TRBD2 matches at 9 bases. The CDR3 consists of 15 residues. CDR1 is KGHDR, CDR2 SFDVKD, per germline. Trimming removed 7 bases from V and 3 bases from J; junction bases left unmatched: 6. The CDR3 loop is CATRASGEVYNEQFF. The CDR3 coding sequence is TGTGCCACCAGGGCTAGCGGGGAGGTCTACAATGAGCAGTTCTTC.

This clonotype was observed many times. This chain links TRBV18 with TRBJ1-1; tentative D call: TRBD1 (5 bases). V lost 1 base and J 1 base, leaving 13 bases between the germline ends. The CDR3 is made up of 16 amino acids. In germline, CDR1 is KGHSH, CDR2 LQKENI. DNA of the CDR3: TGTGCCAGCTCACCACAGGGGCAGGGCCCGAACACTGAAGCTTTCTTT. This codes for CASSPQGQGPNTEAFF.

This clonotype has a count of ten or more. V and J are TRBV12-3 or TRBV12-4 and TRBJ1-4; unclear D gene. The V end was cut by 6 bases, the J end by 8 bases, with 10 bases between. This CDR3 region has 12 residues. The CDR3 loop reads CASRLGLEKLFF. The DNA for the CDR3 is TGTGCCAGCAGACTCGGATTAGAAAAACTGTTTTTT.

There are a few counts of this clonotype. The V call is TRBV19, the J call TRBJ2-1; TRBD2 agrees at 8 bases. The CDR3 runs to 14 residues. Germline V gene sequence: CDR1 LNHDA, CDR2 SQIVND (reference sequence). The V gene end was trimmed by 3 bases and the J gene end by 3 bases; junction bases not matched to a gene: 1. The CDR3 loop is CASSMLAGYNEQFF. The CDR3 nucleotides read TGTGCCAGTAGTATGCTAGCGGGCTACAATGAGCAGTTCTTC.

The V and J genes are TRBV7-2 and TRBJ2-1, with unresolved D. In germline, CDR1 is SGHTA, CDR2 FQGNSA. The CDR3 consists of 14 residues. The V and J ends lost 4 bases and 0 bases respectively, with 7 bases between them. In nucleotides, the CDR3 is TGTGCCAGCAGCTGGCGAGGCTCCTACAATGAGCAGTTCTTC. Protein sequence: CASSWRGSYNEQFF.

This rearrangement joins TRBV10-3 to TRBJ1-3, with D perhaps TRBD1 (6 bases). Germline loops: CDR1 ENHRY, CDR2 SYGVKD. The CDR3 covers 13 residues. Trimming took 6 bases from V and 4 from J, leaving 10 bases between them. The CDR3 nucleotides are TGTGCCATCAGGGTGACAGGAGGAAACACCATATATTTT. Translation gives CAIRVTGGNTIYF.

There are many counts of this clonotype. The rearrangement links TRBV10-3 to TRBJ1-5; no reliable D call. CDR3 length: 12 amino acids. Germline-derived CDR1 and CDR2 are ENHRY and SYGVKD. V was pared by 6 bases and J by 5 bases, with 8 bases between. CDR3 bases: TGTGCCATCAGGGAGGCTGATCAGCCCCAGCATTTT. Its translation is CAIREADQPQHF.

This clonotype was observed many times. CDR3 in DNA: TGTGCCAGCAGCCTCACTCACTCTGGGGCCAACGTCCTGACTTTC. As protein: CASSLTHSGANVLTF. V usage is TRBV28 and J usage is TRBJ2-6; no reliable D call. This CDR3 region has 15 residues. Germline V gene lookup returns CDR1 MDHEN and CDR2 SYDVKM. Trimming shortened V by 6 bases and J by 0 bases, and 9 bases separated the two germline ends. Filled out from reference TRBV28 and TRBJ2-6, the complete variable domain reads DVKVTQSSRYLVKRTGEKVFLECVQDMDHENMFWYRQDPGLGLRLIYFSYDVKMKEKGDIPEGYSVSREKKERFSLILESASTNQTSMYLCASSLTHSGANVLTFGAGSRLTVL.

This clonotype has a count of ten or more. This rearrangement joins TRBV6-2 or TRBV6-3 to TRBJ1-4, with D hard to call. The V and J ends lost 5 bases and 3 bases respectively, with 13 bases between them. The CDR3 covers 15 residues. Germline values: CDR1 MNHEY, CDR2 SVGEGT. DNA for the CDR3: TGTGCCAGCAGTGAGTGGGTCGGGGCTAATGAAAAACTGTTTTTT. Its translation: CASSEWVGANEKLFF.

There are a few counts of this clonotype. This rearrangement joins TRBV18 to TRBJ2-5, with 8 bases identical to TRBD1. With 3 bases clipped from V and 4 bases from J, the junction kept 7 bases outside the gene matches. The CDR3 spans 15 residues. CDR1 and CDR2 from the germline V gene are KGHSH and LQKENI. The CDR3 DNA reads as TGTGCCAGCTCACCCTTAGACAGGGGTGGAGAGACCCAGTACTTC. Its translation is CASSPLDRGGETQYF.

This clonotype was counted many times. This chain uses TRBV2 with TRBJ1-3, with a weak D call TRBD1 (5 bases). V was shortened by 7 bases and J by 3 bases, with 13 bases between the two germline ends. The CDR3 covers 14 residues. CDR1 and CDR2 (germline): SNHLY, FYNNEI. DNA of the CDR3: TGTGCCAGCAACCCCGGGACTCATGGAAACACCATATATTTT. It encodes CASNPGTHGNTIYF.

This clonotype was seen repeatedly, ten times or more. This sequence joins TRBV5-1 and TRBJ2-1; 14 positions agree with TRBD2. This CDR3 contains 17 residues. The J segment lost 8 bases and the V segment lost 4 bases, leaving 11 bases of the junction unmatched. The germline CDR1 and CDR2 sequences are SGHRS and YFSETQ. As DNA, the CDR3 is TGCGCCAGCAGCCTCGGGACTAGCGGGAGATCACCCCATGAGCAGTTCTTC. This codes for CASSLGTSGRSPHEQFF.

This clonotype was counted ten times or more. V and J are TRBV6-1 and TRBJ2-2, with unresolved D. Germline V gives CDR1 MNHNS, CDR2 SASEGT. With 6 bases removed from V and 1 base from J, the gap between germline ends came to 15 bases. The CDR3 runs 16 residues. The CDR3 DNA is TGTGCCAGCAGAACCCCTGCCGACAAGAACACCGGGGAGCTGTTTTTT. Its protein is CASRTPADKNTGELFF.

In the case of this clonotype: Being one base from a much bigger clone, this may be a read error. The CDR3 ends on some other residue instead of the conserved phenylalanine or tryptophan, so this is likely a read error. This rearrangement joins TRBV20-1 to TRBJ2-7; 8 bases fit TRBD2. The V gene end was trimmed by 6 bases and the J gene end by 0 bases; junction bases not matched to a gene: 7. Germline V gene sequence: CDR1 DFQATT, CDR2 SNEGSKA (reference sequence). The CDR3 has 14 amino acids. CDR3 residues: CSAYSSGFSYEQYS. The CDR3 bases are TGCAGTGCCTACTCTAGCGGGTTCTCCTACGAGCAGTACTCC.

This clonotype was seen more than once but under ten times. The chain uses TRBV7-9 and TRBJ2-3; TRBD2 aligns across 7 bases. This CDR3 is built from 16 residues. V lost 3 bases and J lost 1; bases outside the gene matches: 7. Germline-derived CDR1 and CDR2 are SEHNR and FQNEAQ (reference sequence). CDR3 nucleotides: TGTGCCAGCAGCTTCGTCCTAGCGGTTGGCACAGATACGCAGTATTTT. Encoded protein: CASSFVLAVGTDTQYF.

Notes on this clonotype: A single base separates this from a much larger clone, so it may be a read error. The chain has TRBV28 and TRBJ2-5; TRBD1 aligns across 7 bases. CDR1 and CDR2 from the germline V gene are MDHEN and SYDVKM. The ends lost 8 bases at V and 4 bases at J; junction bases unmatched: 10. CDR3 length: 14 amino acids. CDR3 nucleotide sequence: TGTGCCAGCGGGGAGCCGGGACAGTCAGAGACCCAGTACTTC. It translates to CASGEPGQSETQYF.

This clonotype occurred many times. This chain links TRBV3-1 with TRBJ1-1; D remains unclear. Trimming left V 3 bases short and J 6 bases short, with 11 bases between. Germline CDR1 reads LGHDT; CDR2 reads YNNKEL (reference sequence). The CDR3 sequence is 13 residues long. CDR3 nucleotides: TGTGCCAGCAGCCATGTAGGGCCCGCTGAAGCTTTCTTT. This codes for CASSHVGPAEAFF. Full variable domain (missing parts from reference TRBV3-1 and TRBJ1-1): DTAVSQTPKYLVTQMGNDKSIKCEQNLGHDTMYWYKQDSKKFLKIMFSYNNKELIINETVPNRFSPKSPDKAHLNLHINSLELGDSAVYFCASSHVGPAEAFFGQGTRLTVV.

This clonotype was observed many times. The chain joins TRBV11-2 to TRBJ2-1; D remains unclear. CDR3 length equals 12 residues. V was pared by 3 bases and J by 6 bases, with 6 bases between. CDR1 and CDR2 (germline): SGHAT, FQNNGV. CDR3 DNA: TGTGCCAGCAGCTTGGAGTCCAATGAGCAGTTCTTC. It yields the protein CASSLESNEQFF.

This clonotype appeared many times. The chain combines TRBV28 with TRBJ2-3, with D perhaps matching TRBD1 (5 bases). The length of the CDR3 is 18 residues. The germline V gene has CDR1 MDHEN and CDR2 SYDVKM. V lost 5 bases and J 0 bases, leaving 21 bases between the germline ends. In DNA form, the CDR3 reads TGTGCCAGCAGTCCACCCTTGGGGCTTCAACCTAGCACAGATACGCAGTATTTT. The encoded protein is CASSPPLGLQPSTDTQYF. Full variable domain (outside the CDR3, taken from reference TRBV28 and TRBJ2-3): DVKVTQSSRYLVKRTGEKVFLECVQDMDHENMFWYRQDPGLGLRLIYFSYDVKMKEKGDIPEGYSVSREKKERFSLILESASTNQTSMYLCASSPPLGLQPSTDTQYFGPGTRLTVL.

On this clonotype itself: A much larger clone differs by one base, so this may be a read error. V gene TRBV7-9 combines with J gene TRBJ2-7, with D hard to call. The CDR3 runs to 14 residues. V lost 2 bases, J lost 7 bases, and 15 bases lay in between. CDR1 is SEHNR, CDR2 FQNEAQ, per germline (reference sequence). The CDR3 DNA sequence: TGTGCCAGCAGCTTACCGAGCCGATACAATGAGCAGTACTTC. Residues: CASSLPSRYNEQYF.

In the case of this clonotype: A read error may be the cause here, since a much bigger clone is one base away. The chain uses TRBV6-2 or TRBV6-3 and TRBJ2-1; D is ambiguous. CDR1 is MNHEY, CDR2 SVGEGT, per germline. The CDR3 length is 10 residues. With 4 bases removed from V and 6 bases from J, the gap between germline ends came to 1 base. The CDR3 protein is CASSSNEQFF. The CDR3 DNA reads TGTGCCAGCAGTTCCAATGAGCAGTTCTTC.

J is TRBJ2-1 and V is TRBV7-6; D may be TRBD2 (6 bases). CDR3 length equals 16 residues. CDR1 and CDR2 (germline): SGHVS, FNYEAQ. V was cut by 0 bases and J by 7 bases, with 16 bases left in between. Written as DNA, the CDR3 is TGTGCCAGCAGCTTAGCCACAGCTACCCTAGCGAATGAGCAGTTCTTC. Protein product: CASSLATATLANEQFF.

This clonotype was counted a few times. The chain combines TRBV27 with TRBJ1-2; D is undetermined. This CDR3 spans 14 amino acids. V was shortened by 5 bases and J by 0 bases, with 10 bases between the two germline ends. Germline loops: CDR1 MNHEY, CDR2 SMNVEV (reference sequence). CDR3 sequence reads: CASSPRLANYGYTF. CDR3 nucleotides: TGTGCCAGCAGTCCCAGGCTAGCTAACTATGGCTACACCTTC.

The table lists this clonotype with a few counts. The chain is built from TRBV5-1 and TRBJ2-2; 9 bases are shared with TRBD2. CDR1 and CDR2 (germline): SGHRS, YFSETQ. Trimming at V came to 0 bases and at J to 5 bases, leaving 11 bases not matched to a gene. This CDR3 has 18 residues. CDR3 loop: CASSLASVAGARTGELFF. The CDR3 coding sequence is TGCGCCAGCAGCTTGGCCTCAGTAGCGGGAGCAAGGACCGGGGAGCTGTTTTTT.